Presented here are 15 T cell receptor beta chains from one specimen sequenced in a study of blood T cell repertoires in COVID-19. Assay used: immunoSEQ multiplex PCR; TCRdb lists only in-frame clones, some missing. The sample has 100,000 or so clones; 90% to 95% are singletons. Sequencing was done on a sample of peripheral blood. These receptors originate from a man aged 45-60 years with acute or convalescent COVID-19.

The J gene is TRBJ1-1, the V gene TRBV6-6, with D hard to call. Trimming pared 2 bases from V and 1 base from J, leaving 5 bases between. Germline assignment: CDR1 MNHNY and CDR2 SVGAGI (reference sequence). The CDR3 runs 13 residues. For the CDR3, the DNA is TGTGCCAGCAGTTACGGGCAGAACACTGAAGCTTTCTTT. Residues: CASSYGQNTEAFF.

The gene calls are TRBV28 and TRBJ1-1; no reliable D call. CDR3 length equals 13 residues. Trimming pared 1 base from V and 5 bases from J, leaving 8 bases between. CDR1 MDHEN and CDR2 SYDVKM come from the germline V gene. The CDR3: CASSLSGMTEAFF. For the CDR3, the DNA is TGTGCCAGCAGTTTATCGGGGATGACTGAAGCTTTCTTT.

This clone occurred once. This chain uses TRBV5-5 with TRBJ2-6; no clear D. CDR1 is SGHKS, CDR2 YYEKEE, per germline (reference sequence). This CDR3 has 16 amino acids. Trimming took off 2 bases at V and 0 bases at J, with 9 bases between the two ends. CDR3 residues: CASSLHSFSGANVLTF. The DNA of the CDR3 is TGTGCCAGCAGCTTACACAGCTTCTCTGGGGCCAACGTCCTGACTTTC.

The chain has TRBV6-5 and TRBJ1-1, with D possibly TRBD1 on 6 matching bases. This CDR3 is 14 amino acids long. The V end lost 8 bases, the J end lost 1 base, and 14 bases lay between the germline ends. Germline values: CDR1 MNHEY, CDR2 SVGAGI. The CDR3 DNA is TGTGCCAGCGATGGGGGACATTCGAACACTGAAGCTTTCTTT. Translation: CASDGGHSNTEAFF.

The rearrangement links TRBV2 to TRBJ2-3; no definite D call. Germline loops: CDR1 SNHLY, CDR2 FYNNEI. V was clipped by 7 bases and J by 0 bases, with 14 bases between them. The CDR3 runs 15 residues. The CDR3 protein is CASNGDAASTDTQYF. The CDR3 DNA follows: TGTGCCAGCAATGGTGACGCGGCAAGCACAGATACGCAGTATTTT.

The V and J genes are TRBV11-2 and TRBJ1-4; tentatively, D is TRBD1 (6 bases). This CDR3 spans 13 amino acids. CDR1 and CDR2 from the germline V gene are SGHAT and FQNNGV. V was clipped by 5 bases and J by 8 bases, with 12 bases between them. The CDR3 DNA follows: TGTGCCAGCAGCACCAACAGGGCCGAAAAACTGTTTTTT. Its translation is CASSTNRAEKLFF.

V is TRBV6-5 and J is TRBJ2-5; the match to TRBD2 covers 10 bases. The CDR3 is made up of 14 amino acids. Losses at the gene ends were 6 bases for V and 7 bases for J; bases not matched to a gene: 8. In germline, CDR1 is MNHEY, CDR2 SVGAGI. This CDR3 reads CASSQLAGSGTQYF. DNA for the CDR3: TGTGCCAGCAGCCAACTAGCGGGGAGTGGGACCCAGTACTTC.

The genes are TRBV18 and TRBJ1-2; D is unclear. V was trimmed by 3 bases and J by 8 bases, leaving 7 bases between them. Germline V lookup: CDR1 KGHSH, CDR2 LQKENI. This CDR3 is 11 amino acids long. The CDR3 nucleotides read TGTGCCAGCTCACCCGTGACAGGCTACACCTTC. Translated: CASSPVTGYTF.

CDR3 nucleotide sequence: TGCGCCAGCAGCCAGAGGCTTGACTTCACAGATACGCAGTATTTT. Translation gives CASSQRLDFTDTQYF. This rearrangement joins TRBV4-3 to TRBJ2-3; D is unresolved. V lost 3 bases and J 2 bases, leaving 12 bases between the germline ends. Germline V gene sequence: CDR1 LGHNA, CDR2 YSLEER. The CDR3 sequence is 15 residues long.

The chain combines TRBV27 with TRBJ2-7; maybe TRBD1 (6 bases). Germline V gene sequence: CDR1 MNHEY, CDR2 SMNVEV (reference sequence). This CDR3 spans 14 amino acids. Trimming left V 5 bases short and J 7 bases short, with 18 bases between. Here the CDR3 reads CASSRGTLFGEQYF. The CDR3 nucleotides are TGTGCCAGCAGTAGGGGGACACTATTCGGGGAGCAGTACTTC.

This clone appeared a single time. The chain links TRBV10-3 to TRBJ2-5, with no clear D. V was shortened by 8 bases and J by 5 bases, with 15 bases between the two germline ends. This CDR3 is 13 amino acids long. The germline gives CDR1 ENHRY, CDR2 SYGVKD. The CDR3 here is CAISPSAAETQYF. CDR3 sequence (DNA): TGTGCCATCTCCCCCTCGGCGGCGGAGACCCAGTACTTC.

The chain is built from TRBV5-1 and TRBJ2-3; TRBD1 might be the D (6 bases). CDR3 size: 18 residues. Germline V lookup: CDR1 SGHRS, CDR2 YFSETQ. V was cut by 0 bases and J by 2 bases, with 19 bases left in between. CDR3 sequence (DNA): TGCGCCAGCAGCTTGGAGTGGGGACACAAAATTTCCACAGATACGCAGTATTTT. Amino acids: CASSLEWGHKISTDTQYF.

The chain carries TRBV6-5 and TRBJ1-1, with D unresolved. CDR3 length: 13 residues. Germline values: CDR1 MNHEY, CDR2 SVGAGI. Trimming pared 5 bases from V and 1 base from J, leaving 8 bases between. The DNA of the CDR3 is TGTGCCAGCAGTCTAGTAGGGAACACTGAAGCTTTCTTT. It specifies CASSLVGNTEAFF.

This clone showed up just once. This chain links TRBV7-9 with TRBJ2-3; TRBD1 is a possible D gene (5 bases). CDR1 SEHNR and CDR2 FQNEAQ come from the germline V gene (reference sequence). V lost 5 bases, J lost 4 bases, and 7 bases lay in between. The CDR3 contains 12 residues. Here the CDR3 DNA reads TGTGCCAGCAGCCAGGGCGCAGATACGCAGTATTTT. Translating gives CASSQGADTQYF.

J is TRBJ1-2 and V is TRBV25-1; the match to TRBD1 covers 8 bases. CDR1 MGHDK and CDR2 SYGVNS come from the germline V gene. The CDR3 is made up of 14 amino acids. V shed 4 bases and J 4 bases; nucleotides not matched to a gene: 5. The CDR3 region has the DNA TGTGCCAGCAGTGTAGCAGGGGGCAGCTATGGCTACACCTTC. It yields the protein CASSVAGGSYGYTF.